A single sample is the source of the 25 T cell receptor beta chains below, sequenced in a study of cytomegalovirus exposure and HLA in healthy donors. Repertoires were generated with immunoSEQ multiplex PCR, while TCRdb's copy carries only in-frame clones and drops some. The sample shows 130,000 to 150,000 clones, around nine tenths of them seen only once. Sequencing input: PBMCs. The receptors originated from a woman aged 18-29 years in good health and CMV-seropositive.

This clone has a single count. The chain joins TRBV30 to TRBJ2-6, with D perhaps matching TRBD1 (5 bases). CDR1 is GTSNPN, CDR2 SVGIG, per germline (reference sequence). Between the trimmed V and J ends, which lost 2 bases and 0 bases, there was a span of 14 bases. CDR3 length equals 17 residues. This chain's CDR3 is CAWSPGQLLSGANVLTF. In DNA form, the CDR3 reads TGTGCCTGGAGTCCTGGACAACTACTCTCTGGGGCCAACGTCCTGACTTTC.

The chain uses TRBV28 and TRBJ1-6; 7 nucleotides match TRBD1. The CDR3 runs 13 residues. Losses at the gene ends were 7 bases for V and 9 bases for J; bases not matched to a gene: 6. Germline assignment: CDR1 MDHEN and CDR2 SYDVKM. The CDR3 is CASTGTVGSPLHF. For the CDR3, the DNA is TGTGCCAGCACCGGGACAGTAGGTTCACCCCTCCACTTT.

The rearrangement uses TRBV29-1 and TRBJ1-1, with unresolved D. The germline V gene encodes CDR1 SQVTM and CDR2 ANQGSEA. V was pared by 6 bases and J by 3 bases, with 14 bases between. The CDR3 is made up of 13 amino acids. The CDR3 coding sequence is TGCAGCGTGGCACACAGAAAGGACACTGAAGCTTTCTTT. Encoded protein: CSVAHRKDTEAFF.

The count of this clone is one. The chain links TRBV9 to TRBJ2-1; 7 nucleotides align to TRBD2. The V and J ends lost 1 base and 4 bases, in that order; junction bases with no gene match: 5. CDR1 is SGDLS and CDR2 is YYNGEE in the germline V gene. The CDR3 extends over 15 amino acids. In DNA, the CDR3 is TGTGCCAGCAGCGTACTCGCGGGGGTATACAATGAGCAGTTCTTC. This encodes CASSVLAGVYNEQFF. The full variable domain, completed using reference TRBV9 and TRBJ2-1, is DSGVTQTPKHLITATGQRVTLRCSPRSGDLSVYWYQQSLDQGLQFLIQYYNGEERAKGNILERFSAQQFPDLHSELNLSSLELGDSALYFCASSVLAGVYNEQFFGPGTRLTVL.

The genes are TRBV29-1 and TRBJ1-3; 7 nucleotides align to TRBD1. The CDR3 consists of 12 residues. J gave up 1 base and V 7 bases, and 1 base lay outside the gene matches. The germline CDR1 and CDR2 sequences are SQVTM and ANQGSEA. CDR3 loop: CSGGQSGNTIYF. In DNA form, the CDR3 reads TGCAGCGGGGGACAGTCTGGAAACACCATATATTTT. The full variable domain, with the rest looked up from reference TRBV29-1 and TRBJ1-3, is SAVISQKPSRDICQRGTSLTIQCQVDSQVTMMFWYRQQPGQSLTLIATANQGSEATYESGFVIDKFPISRPNLTFSTLTVSNMSPEDSSIYLCSGGQSGNTIYFGEGSWLTVV.

The V gene is TRBV27, the J gene TRBJ2-3; 8 bases are shared with TRBD1. The germline gives CDR1 MNHEY, CDR2 SMNVEV (reference sequence). V lost 4 bases and J lost 0; bases outside the gene matches: 6. The CDR3 spans 16 residues. CDR3 coding DNA: TGTGCCAGCAGTTCGGGACAGGCTCAGAGCACAGATACGCAGTATTTT. It codes for CASSSGQAQSTDTQYF.

The rearrangement links TRBV6-4 to TRBJ1-1, with 9 bases identical to TRBD1. Germline values: CDR1 MRHNA, CDR2 SNTAGT. The ends lost 5 bases at V and 4 bases at J; junction bases unmatched: 2. CDR3 length equals 13 residues. CDR3 bases: TGTGCCAGCAGTTCGGACAGGGGCACTGAAGCTTTCTTT. Translated, it gives CASSSDRGTEAFF.

The chain uses TRBV6-1 and TRBJ1-4; 10 bases line up with TRBD1. The CDR3 has 15 amino acids. CDR1 and CDR2 from the germline V gene are MNHNS and SASEGT. V was clipped by 6 bases and J by 6 bases; unmatched bases: 7. CDR3 region: CASRSTGGNHEKLFF. DNA of the CDR3: TGTGCCAGCAGATCGACAGGGGGCAATCATGAAAAACTGTTTTTT.

The V and J genes are TRBV11-2 and TRBJ1-6; D remains ambiguous. The ends were cut back, 5 bases at V and 10 bases at J, with 15 bases in the middle. The CDR3 contains 14 residues. The germline CDR1 and CDR2 sequences are SGHAT and FQNNGV. The CDR3: CASSSGPRASPLHF. In nucleotides, the CDR3 is TGTGCCAGCAGCAGCGGCCCGCGGGCCTCACCCCTCCACTTT.

This clone is large. This chain connects TRBV14 to TRBJ2-1, with D possibly TRBD1 on 5 matching bases. There are 13 residues in the CDR3. V was clipped by 4 bases and J by 5 bases, with 9 bases between them. In germline, CDR1 is SGHDN, CDR2 FVKESK. DNA for the CDR3: TGTGCCAGCAGCCCTGGGGCCCACAATGAGCAGTTCTTC. Translating gives CASSPGAHNEQFF.

The genes are TRBV28 and TRBJ1-2; the D gene is possibly TRBD1 (5 bases). Trimming pared 5 bases from V and 6 bases from J, leaving 25 bases between. The CDR3 covers 17 residues. Germline assignment: CDR1 MDHEN and CDR2 SYDVKM. This CDR3 reads CASSGIGGGIVVNGYTF. CDR3 DNA sequence: TGTGCCAGCAGTGGGATCGGGGGAGGGATTGTGGTGAATGGCTACACCTTC.

This clone was observed a handful of times. The chain uses TRBV18 and TRBJ2-3; a possible D gene is TRBD1 (7 bases). Per germline, CDR1 KGHSH and CDR2 LQKENI. This CDR3 has 15 amino acids. V lost 4 bases to trimming and J lost 2 bases, with 13 bases between them. The CDR3 spells CASSRSGGHTDTQYF. For the CDR3, the DNA is TGTGCCAGCTCACGTTCAGGGGGGCACACAGATACGCAGTATTTT.

V usage is TRBV7-9 and J usage is TRBJ2-3, with 7 bases that match TRBD2. Trimming cost V 3 bases and J 2 bases; bases outside gene matches: 14. Per the germline V gene, CDR1 is SEHNR and CDR2 is FQNEAQ (reference sequence). The length of the CDR3 is 18 residues. The CDR3: CASSFRAFSGRTTDTQYF. CDR3 in DNA: TGTGCCAGCAGCTTTCGGGCTTTTAGCGGGCGAACCACAGATACGCAGTATTTT.

V is TRBV6-5 and J is TRBJ1-3; D not certain. CDR3 length: 15 amino acids. CDR1 MNHEY and CDR2 SVGAGI come from the germline V gene. Trimming took 0 bases from V and 1 from J, leaving 7 bases between them. CDR3 sequence: CASSYSRGSGNTIYF. The CDR3 nucleotides read TGTGCCAGCAGTTACTCGAGAGGATCTGGAAACACCATATATTTT.

The chain links TRBV28 to TRBJ2-7, with D perhaps matching TRBD1 (6 bases). CDR1 is MDHEN, CDR2 SYDVKM, per germline. CDR3 length equals 15 residues. V gave up 5 bases and J gave up 3 bases, with 17 bases separating them. CDR3 nucleotide sequence: TGTGCCAGCAGTCCGACGGACAGTCGGATCTACGAGCAGTACTTC. This gives the protein CASSPTDSRIYEQYF.

This chain links TRBV2 with TRBJ1-3, with 8 positions matching TRBD1. Germline CDR1 is SNHLY and CDR2 is FYNNEI. V shed 6 bases and J 11 bases; nucleotides not matched to a gene: 6. The CDR3 extends over 12 amino acids. CDR3 DNA sequence: TGTGCCAGCAGCTCAGACAGGGGCCCCATATATTTT. This sequence encodes CASSSDRGPIYF.

V and J are TRBV6-7 and TRBJ1-4, with no clear D. TRBV6-7 qualifies as an ORF whose function is uncertain. CDR3 length: 15 residues. V shed 6 bases and J shed 7 bases, with 18 bases lying between them. This CDR3 reads CASRLQWPLAEKLFF. CDR3 in DNA: TGTGCCAGCAGACTCCAATGGCCGTTAGCTGAAAAACTGTTTTTT.

The chain is built from TRBV27 and TRBJ1-2; D is ambiguous. The germline V gene encodes CDR1 MNHEY and CDR2 SMNVEV (reference sequence). The length of the CDR3 is 11 residues. V was shortened by 6 bases and J by 4 bases, with 6 bases between the two germline ends. Here the CDR3 reads CASRAPYGYTF. DNA of the CDR3: TGTGCCAGCAGGGCCCCCTATGGCTACACCTTC.

This clone was seen once. The V and J genes are TRBV28 and TRBJ2-2; no reliable D call. V dropped 5 bases and J dropped 0 bases, with 13 bases sitting between them. Germline V gene data show CDR1 as MDHEN and CDR2 as SYDVKM. The CDR3 is 16 amino acids. CDR3 nucleotides: TGTGCCAGCAGTCTCGTTCAGGCCCCGAACACCGGGGAGCTGTTTTTT. Translation gives CASSLVQAPNTGELFF.

The chain combines TRBV7-3 with TRBJ2-1; TRBD1 aligns across 12 bases. The CDR3 runs 16 residues. V lost 0 bases and J lost 6; bases outside the gene matches: 3. CDR1 SGHTA and CDR2 FQGTGA come from the germline V gene. The CDR3 DNA follows: TGTGCCAGCAGCTTAACAGGGACAGGGGGCATCAATGAGCAGTTCTTC. Its translation: CASSLTGTGGINEQFF.

The chain employs TRBV28 and TRBJ1-1; D is perhaps TRBD1 (6 bases). V lost 1 base, J lost 5 bases, and 11 bases lay in between. This CDR3 has 14 amino acids. From germline, CDR1 is MDHEN and CDR2 SYDVKM. CDR3 in amino acids: CASSLLGGRTEAFF. DNA of the CDR3: TGTGCCAGCAGTTTATTAGGGGGAAGGACTGAAGCTTTCTTT.

In its sample, this clone was seen a few times. The gene calls are TRBV4-2 and TRBJ2-3, with TRBD2 matching over 8 bases. Germline V CDR1 and CDR2: LGHNA, YNFKEQ. V lost 4 bases, J lost 1 base, and 4 bases stayed unmatched. The CDR3 has 15 residues. The CDR3: CASSPERGRTDTQYF. Here the CDR3 DNA reads TGTGCCAGCAGCCCTGAGCGGGGGCGCACAGATACGCAGTATTTT.

The chain recombines TRBV18 with TRBJ1-2; 7 nucleotides align to TRBD1. Germline V gene data show CDR1 as KGHSH and CDR2 as LQKENI. The CDR3 sequence is 13 residues long. V lost 3 bases and J lost 3; bases outside the gene matches: 1. The CDR3 nucleotides read TGTGCCAGCTCACCTCAGGGGGACTATGGCTACACCTTC. Protein sequence: CASSPQGDYGYTF.

The rearrangement joins TRBV9 to TRBJ2-1, with 10 bases lining up with TRBD2. CDR1 is SGDLS and CDR2 is YYNGEE in the germline V gene. This CDR3 spans 17 amino acids. V lost 3 bases and J lost 6; bases outside the gene matches: 12. The DNA of the CDR3 is TGTGCCAGCAGCGCCCCTGCAGGACTAGCGGCGGGCAATGAGCAGTTCTTC. Its translation is CASSAPAGLAAGNEQFF.

This chain joins TRBV10-1 and TRBJ2-1, with 7 bases fitting TRBD1. Germline values: CDR1 WNHNN, CDR2 SYGVQD (reference sequence). Trimming removed 4 bases from V and 6 bases from J; junction bases left unmatched: 0. This CDR3 has 12 amino acids. The CDR3, as DNA: TGCGCCAGCAGTGGACAGGGCAATGAGCAGTTCTTC. This codes for CASSGQGNEQFF.